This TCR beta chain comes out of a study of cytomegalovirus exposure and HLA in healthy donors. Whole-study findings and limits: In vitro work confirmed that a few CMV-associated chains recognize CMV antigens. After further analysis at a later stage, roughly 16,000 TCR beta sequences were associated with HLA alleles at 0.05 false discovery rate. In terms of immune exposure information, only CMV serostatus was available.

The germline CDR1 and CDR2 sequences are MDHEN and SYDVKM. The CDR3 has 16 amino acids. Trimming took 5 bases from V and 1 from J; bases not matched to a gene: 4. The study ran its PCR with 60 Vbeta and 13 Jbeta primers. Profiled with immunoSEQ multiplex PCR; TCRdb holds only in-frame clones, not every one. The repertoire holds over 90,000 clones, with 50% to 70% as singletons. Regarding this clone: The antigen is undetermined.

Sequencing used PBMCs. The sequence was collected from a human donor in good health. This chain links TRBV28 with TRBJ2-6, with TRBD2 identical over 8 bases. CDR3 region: CASSIIAGSGANVLTF. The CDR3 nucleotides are TGTGCCAGCAGTATTATAGCGGGATCTGGGGCCAACGTCCTGACTTTC.